This is a list of T cell receptor beta chains from one sample in a study of shared clonotypes between healthy human individuals. Repertoires were generated with immunoSEQ multiplex PCR, while TCRdb's copy carries only in-frame clones and drops some. This sample has some 700,000 clones, with 90% found just once. The specimen was memory CD8+ T cells from PBMCs. The source is a man younger than 35 in good health. Some clones in this sample may be carry-over from other donors' samples. Both conserved end residues are part of each CDR3.

>TRBV7-9|TRBJ2-7
CASTAPSGGRTLGEQYF
>TRBV27|TRBJ2-2
CASSSSSPVWELFF
>TRBV5-1|TRBJ1-5
CASSSRPNQPQHF
>TRBV21-1|TRBJ2-3
CASSTRAGRGGTDTQYF
>TRBV28|TRBJ2-7
CASSLYSASYEQYF
>TRBV15|TRBJ2-2
CATEDRGTGELFF
>TRBV7-2|TRBJ2-5
CASSVPPEETQYF
>TRBV5-6|TRBJ2-7
CASSLEASGLYEQYF
>TRBV7-9|TRBJ2-1
CASSQLAGGGDEQFF
>TRBV19|TRBJ1-2
CASSMDGQGGNYGYTF
>TRBV19|TRBJ2-7
CASSGGTGLAREQYF
>TRBV10-3|TRBJ2-7
CAISEPSGTAYEQYF
>TRBV6-1|TRBJ2-7
CASSLTGGHEQYF
>TRBV7-9|TRBJ2-7
CASSLVVGTGPYEQYF
>TRBV5-6|TRBJ2-5
CASSLGQNFFQETQYF
>TRBV5-6|TRBJ1-3
CASSLAWTRFSGNTIYF
>TRBV4-1|TRBJ1-5
CASSHTVGTSNQPQHF
>TRBV15|TRBJ2-7
CATSSRAGTYEQYF
>TRBV28|TRBJ1-1
CASSFMQGNTEAFF
>TRBV7-6|TRBJ2-7
CASSLRGGEQYF
>TRBV4-1|TRBJ2-5
CASSPRQGWETQYF
>TRBV11-2|TRBJ2-7
CASSSSSSGPAYEQYF
>TRBV7-9|TRBJ1-1
CASSLAGVGTEAFF
>TRBV4-1|TRBJ1-3
CASSQDLTRTGGNTIYF
>TRBV5-1|TRBJ2-7
CASSGGRYEQYF
>TRBV7-6|TRBJ2-5
CASSLEGGQETQYF
>TRBV10-1|TRBJ2-1
CANSGTGFSSSYNEQFF
>TRBV6-6|TRBJ1-4
CASSSYFLNEKLFF
>TRBV5-6|TRBJ1-1
CASSLDGPYTEAFF
>TRBV6-6|TRBJ2-7
CGASSTYEQYF
>TRBV15|TRBJ1-4
CATSRDSLPLNEKLFF
>TRBV10-2|TRBJ2-1
CASSESETGGAGARNEQFF
>TRBV7-9|TRBJ2-5
CASSLGGTVFQETQYF
>TRBV19|TRBJ2-2
CASSSPPQNTGELFF
>TRBV2|TRBJ2-7
CASSEIRDPGGQYF
>TRBV27|TRBJ2-7
CASSRAGQGYEQYF
>TRBV15|TRBJ2-7
CATSRKPTSGNYEQYF
>TRBV9|TRBJ2-5
CASSEGTKETQYF
>TRBV6-5|TRBJ1-4
CASTKGHPGEKLFF
>TRBV7-9|TRBJ1-2
CASSEQAAFYGYTF
>TRBV27|TRBJ1-2
CASREGQVDGYTF
>TRBV6-5|TRBJ2-1
CASSSTVIGEQFF
>TRBV11-3|TRBJ2-2
CASSDRLFPGELFF
>TRBV4-1|TRBJ1-5
CASSQEGGGYSNQPQHF
>TRBV4-2|TRBJ2-7
CASSQDPGIGEQYF
>TRBV5-6|TRBJ1-1
CASSLDLMNTEAFF
>TRBV11-2|TRBJ2-1
CASSHGLNEQFF
>TRBV21-1|TRBJ1-6
CASFPGDNSPLHF
>TRBV27|TRBJ2-7
CASSSRDYVYEQYF
>TRBV5-1|TRBJ2-7
CASSFARSSYEQYF
>TRBV5-3|TRBJ2-5
CARSLETSGRGRETQYF
>TRBV5-4|TRBJ2-3
CASSLRGRGTDTQYF
>TRBV2|TRBJ2-7
CASRTSVRYEQYF